One sample yielded the 22 T cell receptor beta chains listed below, sequenced in a study of shared clonotypes between healthy human individuals. The repertoire was sequenced with immunoSEQ multiplex PCR; TCRdb's copy has only in-frame clones and lacks some. The sample holds 2 million to 3 million clones; more than 85% are singletons and the top ten take 0.35% to 0.45%. The sample was naive CD4+ T cells from PBMCs. Subset denoted: CD45RA+ positively selected. The receptors come from a young man in good health. Some clones in this sample may be carry-over from other donors' samples.

The V call is TRBV7-9, the J call TRBJ2-5, with 10 bases fitting TRBD1. This CDR3 is 15 amino acids long. Germline CDR1 is SEHNR and CDR2 is FQNEAQ (reference sequence). V was pared by 5 bases and J by 5 bases, with 8 bases of the junction left unmatched. The CDR3 spells CASSRMGDRGETQYF. CDR3 nucleotide sequence: TGTGCCAGCAGCCGGATGGGGGACAGGGGTGAGACCCAGTACTTC.

The chain carries TRBV7-2 and TRBJ2-7, with D maybe TRBD1 (6 bases). Germline loops: CDR1 SGHTA, CDR2 FQGNSA. The V end was cut by 5 bases, the J end by 0 bases, with 11 bases between. The CDR3 covers 14 residues. CDR3 bases: TGTGCCAGCAGCATACAGGGAAACTCCTACGAGCAGTACTTC. As protein: CASSIQGNSYEQYF.

CDR3 sequence: CASSQSTATQYF. For the CDR3, the DNA is TGTGCCAGCAGCCAATCGACAGCCACCCAGTACTTC. V is TRBV14 and J is TRBJ2-5; D may be TRBD1 (5 bases). Germline V CDR1 and CDR2: SGHDN, FVKESK. Trimming cost V 2 bases and J 8 bases, with 9 bases left between them. CDR3 length: 12 amino acids.

The chain links TRBV19 to TRBJ1-4; the match to TRBD1 covers 7 bases. V gave up 5 bases and J gave up 11 bases; unmatched junction bases: 8. The length of the CDR3 is 13 residues. Germline CDR1 and CDR2: LNHDA and SQIVND (reference sequence). In nucleotides, the CDR3 is TGTGCCAGTAGTGCGACAGGGAAGGACAAACTGTTTTTT. As protein: CASSATGKDKLFF.

V and J are TRBV12-5 and TRBJ2-5; 7 bases line up with TRBD2. The CDR3 extends over 15 amino acids. CDR1 is LGHNT and CDR2 is FRNRAP in the germline V gene. V lost 5 bases and J lost 5; bases outside the gene matches: 11. The CDR3 region is CASGPGIAGVETQYF. The CDR3 coding sequence is TGTGCTAGTGGTCCGGGGATCGCGGGAGTTGAGACCCAGTACTTC.

The J gene is TRBJ1-1, the V gene TRBV5-1; D gene ambiguous. Trimming cost V 4 bases and J 0 bases, with 10 bases left between them. This CDR3 contains 14 residues. Looked up from germline, CDR1 is SGHRS and CDR2 is YFSETQ. The CDR3 region has the DNA TGCGCCAGCAGCCCAAGACCTATGAACACTGAAGCTTTCTTT. Its protein product is CASSPRPMNTEAFF.

This chain joins TRBV11-3 and TRBJ2-1, with D unclear. Germline V gives CDR1 SGHNT, CDR2 YENEEA. This CDR3 spans 14 amino acids. V was pared by 5 bases and J by 12 bases, with 20 bases between. CDR3 in DNA: TGTGCCAGCAGCCCTTTGGCCCTTGGCGGCACGCAGTTCTTC. Protein: CASSPLALGGTQFF.

The gene calls are TRBV7-9 and TRBJ2-1; 11 bases fit TRBD2. CDR3 size: 16 residues. Unmatched junction bases numbered 10, after V lost 5 bases and J lost 7 bases. Looked up from germline, CDR1 is SEHNR and CDR2 is FQNEAQ (reference sequence). The CDR3 sequence is CASSPRGSGRANEQFF. DNA for the CDR3: TGTGCCAGCAGCCCCCGGGGTAGCGGGAGGGCAAATGAGCAGTTCTTC.

The V gene is TRBV5-1, the J gene TRBJ2-2; no definite D call. CDR3 size: 15 residues. Germline lookup yields CDR1 SGHRS and CDR2 YFSETQ. V was shortened by 4 bases and J by 0 bases, with 10 bases between the two germline ends. The CDR3 DNA is TGCGCCAGCAGCACGACGTTCACGAACACCGGGGAGCTGTTTTTT. Translation gives CASSTTFTNTGELFF. Combining the CDR3 with reference TRBV5-1 and TRBJ2-2 gives the whole variable domain KAGVTQTPRYLIKTRGQQVTLSCSPISGHRSVSWYQQTPGQGLQFLFEYFSETQRNKGNFPGRFSGRQFSNSRSEMNVSTLELGDSALYLCASSTTFTNTGELFFGEGSRLTVL.

On this clone itself: The same CDR3 also results from other DNA sequences found in this sample. The chain combines TRBV28 with TRBJ2-3; 8 positions agree with TRBD2. Germline V gene sequence: CDR1 MDHEN, CDR2 SYDVKM. Unmatched junction bases numbered 1, after V lost 5 bases and J lost 0 bases. CDR3 length equals 14 residues. CDR3 sequence (DNA): TGTGCCAGCAGTCCTAGCGGGAGCACAGATACGCAGTATTTT. The encoded protein is CASSPSGSTDTQYF.

This rearrangement joins TRBV7-3 to TRBJ1-2, with D uncertain. Germline V CDR1 and CDR2: SGHTA, FQGTGA. Trimming left V 5 bases short and J 2 bases short, with 9 bases between. The CDR3 totals 13 residues. The CDR3: CASSPGKNYGYTF. Written as DNA, the CDR3 is TGTGCCAGCAGCCCGGGAAAGAACTATGGCTACACCTTC. Full variable domain (outside the CDR3, taken from reference TRBV7-3 and TRBJ1-2): GAGVSQTPSNKVTEKGKYVELRCDPISGHTALYWYRQSLGQGPEFLIYFQGTGAADDSGLPNDRFFAVRPEGSVSTLKIQRTERGDSAVYLCASSPGKNYGYTFGSGTRLTVV.

This chain uses TRBV9 with TRBJ2-1; 9 bases are a match to TRBD2. Germline V gene lookup returns CDR1 SGDLS and CDR2 YYNGEE. The CDR3 is made up of 17 amino acids. With 0 bases clipped from V and 5 bases from J, the junction kept 9 bases outside the gene matches. The CDR3 loop is CASSVVKTSGLNNEQFF. CDR3 DNA sequence: TGTGCCAGCAGCGTAGTGAAAACTAGCGGGTTGAACAATGAGCAGTTCTTC.

This clone was observed a single time. V usage is TRBV15 and J usage is TRBJ1-4, with D unresolved. Trimming left V 7 bases short and J 0 bases short, with 12 bases between. Looked up from germline, CDR1 is LNHNV and CDR2 is YYDKDF (reference sequence). The CDR3 is 15 amino acids. The CDR3 loop reads CATNVGAATNEKLFF. Here the CDR3 DNA reads TGTGCCACCAATGTGGGAGCGGCAACTAATGAAAAACTGTTTTTT.

The gene calls are TRBV2 and TRBJ2-1; TRBD2 matches 11 bases. This CDR3 is 19 amino acids long. V lost 7 bases and J lost 1; bases outside the gene matches: 15. CDR1 and CDR2 from the germline V gene are SNHLY and FYNNEI. The CDR3 region is CASKNLPGTSGYSYNEQFF. CDR3 sequence (DNA): TGTGCCAGCAAAAACCTTCCCGGGACTAGCGGCTATTCCTACAATGAGCAGTTCTTC.

In this sample, this clone turned up a few times. This same CDR3 is encoded by further DNA sequences in the sample. This chain uses TRBV19 with TRBJ1-1; 7 bases are shared with TRBD1. This CDR3 has 14 residues. Germline CDR1 is LNHDA and CDR2 is SQIVND (reference sequence). With V trimmed by 6 bases and J by 0 bases, 4 bases remained unmatched. CDR3 protein: CASRYRGMNTEAFF. The CDR3 region has the DNA TGTGCCAGTAGATACAGGGGAATGAACACTGAAGCTTTCTTT.

The V gene is TRBV2, the J gene TRBJ1-1; a possible D gene is TRBD1 (5 bases). Trimming took 4 bases from V and 2 from J, leaving 14 bases between them. Germline CDR1 SNHLY, CDR2 FYNNEI. The CDR3 is 15 amino acids. CDR3 region: CASSVGQGPNTEAFF. The CDR3 region has the DNA TGTGCCAGCAGTGTTGGGCAGGGACCCAACACTGAAGCTTTCTTT.

This clone was observed many times. The rearrangement links TRBV30 to TRBJ1-2, with a tentative D call TRBD1 (6 bases). Trimming removed 5 bases from V and 7 bases from J, with 20 bases in between. CDR1 GTSNPN and CDR2 SVGIG come from the germline V gene (reference sequence). This CDR3 spans 14 amino acids. CDR3 in amino acids: CAWGRDTGRSGYTF. DNA of the CDR3: TGTGCCTGGGGGAGGGACACGGGACGAAGTGGCTACACCTTC.

The CDR3 loop is CASSPGQTAGETQYF. The CDR3 DNA reads TGTGCCAGCAGTCCTGGACAGACAGCAGGGGAGACCCAGTACTTC. The V call is TRBV28, the J call TRBJ2-5, with a weak D call TRBD1 (6 bases). There are 15 residues in the CDR3. CDR1 is MDHEN and CDR2 is SYDVKM in the germline V gene. Trimming pared 5 bases from V and 5 bases from J, leaving 18 bases between.

V and J are TRBV10-3 and TRBJ2-3; 10 positions agree with TRBD2. The CDR3 is made up of 18 amino acids. Germline CDR1 ENHRY, CDR2 SYGVKD. Trimming took 0 bases from V and 3 from J; bases not matched to a gene: 9. The CDR3 loop reads CAISESITSGAQTDTQYF. CDR3 coding DNA: TGTGCCATCAGTGAGTCAATAACTAGCGGGGCCCAGACAGATACGCAGTATTTT.

This sequence joins TRBV7-9 and TRBJ2-5; TRBD1 is a possible D gene (5 bases). Near its end, the DNA agrees better with TRBJ2-7, so the J call may be wrong. Germline CDR1 is SEHNR and CDR2 is FQNEAQ (reference sequence). There are 15 residues in the CDR3. The CDR3 nucleotides read TGTGCCAGCAGCTTAGCGCGTGACAGTCCCTACGAGCAGTACTTC. Its protein product is CASSLARDSPYEQYF.

The gene calls are TRBV27 and TRBJ2-7; TRBD1 agrees at 9 bases. J lost 6 bases, V lost 4 bases, and 4 bases had no gene match. The CDR3 covers 13 residues. Germline V gene sequence: CDR1 MNHEY, CDR2 SMNVEV (reference sequence). The CDR3 region has the DNA TGTGCCAGCAGTTGGACAGGGGAAAGCGAGCAGTACTTC. As protein: CASSWTGESEQYF.

The V and J genes are TRBV5-1 and TRBJ2-1; the match to TRBD2 covers 8 bases. V was clipped by 4 bases and J by 10 bases; unmatched bases: 10. From germline, CDR1 is SGHRS and CDR2 YFSETQ. This CDR3 region has 14 residues. As DNA, the CDR3 is TGCGCCAGCAGCCCGGGAGTCCGGGGGGGCGAGCAGTTCTTC. Translating gives CASSPGVRGGEQFF. Drawing the rest from reference TRBV5-1 and TRBJ2-1, the complete variable domain is KAGVTQTPRYLIKTRGQQVTLSCSPISGHRSVSWYQQTPGQGLQFLFEYFSETQRNKGNFPGRFSGRQFSNSRSEMNVSTLELGDSALYLCASSPGVRGGEQFFGPGTRLTVL.